This T cell receptor beta chain was recorded in a study of shared T cell receptors in the human thymus. Trimming removed 4 bases from V and 6 bases from J, with 10 bases in between. The CDR3 sequence is 12 residues long. Germline CDR1 SGDLS, CDR2 YYNGEE. Sequenced by immunoSEQ multiplex PCR; TCRdb stores in-frame clones only, minus some. The sample holds about 730,000 clones; approximately 85% are singletons and the top ten take under 0.012%. The sample was also linked to a second study, of human thymus T cells.

Sample: thymocytes. V gene TRBV9 combines with J gene TRBJ1-2; D may be TRBD1 (5 bases). The receptor was derived from a girl under three years old with a congenital heart defect. CDR3 protein: CASSTDSHGYTF. CDR3 DNA: TGTGCCAGCAGCACAGACAGTCATGGCTACACCTTC.